This entry lists 6 T cell receptor beta chains sequenced from one sample in a study of cytomegalovirus exposure and HLA in healthy donors. PCR primers comprised 60 Vbeta and 13 Jbeta primers. TCRdb keeps only in-frame clones here, not all; method: immunoSEQ multiplex PCR. This repertoire shows about 270,000 clones, more than 55% found once; its top ten account for approximately 2.5%. What was sequenced was PBMCs. The source is a female donor in good health and CMV-seronegative.

This rearrangement joins TRBV5-4 to TRBJ1-2, with TRBD1 as a possible D gene (5 bases). The V end was cut by 0 bases, the J end by 8 bases, with 14 bases between. Germline V lookup: CDR1 SGHNT, CDR2 YYREEE (reference sequence). This CDR3 spans 14 amino acids. The CDR3 region is CASSLAGKSVGYTF. CDR3 DNA: TGTGCCAGCAGCTTGGCAGGGAAGTCCGTCGGCTACACCTTC.

CDR3 in amino acids: CATDRGNTGELFF. The CDR3 coding sequence is TGTGCCACAGACAGGGGGAACACCGGGGAGCTGTTTTTT. This chain joins TRBV15 and TRBJ2-2; TRBD1 matches 8 bases. Trimming cost V 9 bases and J 1 base; bases outside gene matches: 1. The CDR3 covers 13 residues. In germline, CDR1 is LNHNV, CDR2 YYDKDF (reference sequence).

The rearrangement links TRBV5-1 to TRBJ2-7, with TRBD2 matching over 8 bases. Germline V gene lookup returns CDR1 SGHRS and CDR2 YFSETQ. V trimming: 2 bases; J trimming: 0 bases; junction bases outside the gene matches: 4. This CDR3 has 15 amino acids. CDR3: CASSFSGGPSYEQYF. The CDR3 coding sequence is TGCGCCAGCAGCTTTTCGGGGGGGCCCTCCTACGAGCAGTACTTC.

This clone appeared once. This rearrangement joins TRBV2 to TRBJ2-5; a possible D gene is TRBD2 (5 bases). V was clipped by 6 bases and J by 6 bases, with 23 bases between them. The V gene's germline CDR1 is SNHLY and CDR2 FYNNEI. There are 16 residues in the CDR3. DNA of the CDR3: TGTGCCAGCAGAGGGTCCCTCTCCGGGAACCCAAAGACCCAGTACTTC. Residues: CASRGSLSGNPKTQYF.

The chain couples TRBV13 to TRBJ1-1; no reliable D call. The germline V gene encodes CDR1 PRHDT and CDR2 FYEKMQ (reference sequence). CDR3 size: 13 residues. Trimming pared 5 bases from V and 4 bases from J, leaving 11 bases between. The CDR3: CASSLPLPTEAFF. The CDR3 DNA sequence: TGTGCCAGCAGCCTACCACTCCCCACTGAAGCTTTCTTT. Full variable domain (rest looked up from reference TRBV13 and TRBJ1-1): AAGVIQSPRHLIKEKRETATLKCYPIPRHDTVYWYQQGPGQDPQFLISFYEKMQSDKGSIPDRFSAQQFSDYHSELNMSSLELGDSALYFCASSLPLPTEAFFGQGTRLTVV.

In this sample, this clone turned up once. The V gene is TRBV2, the J gene TRBJ2-5; maybe TRBD2 (6 bases). The CDR3 contains 15 residues. Germline-derived CDR1 and CDR2 are SNHLY and FYNNEI. V lost 6 bases to trimming and J lost 5 bases, with 19 bases between them. Written as DNA, the CDR3 is TGTGCCAGCAGCATACCCGGGACTCAAGGGGAGACCCAGTACTTC. Protein: CASSIPGTQGETQYF.